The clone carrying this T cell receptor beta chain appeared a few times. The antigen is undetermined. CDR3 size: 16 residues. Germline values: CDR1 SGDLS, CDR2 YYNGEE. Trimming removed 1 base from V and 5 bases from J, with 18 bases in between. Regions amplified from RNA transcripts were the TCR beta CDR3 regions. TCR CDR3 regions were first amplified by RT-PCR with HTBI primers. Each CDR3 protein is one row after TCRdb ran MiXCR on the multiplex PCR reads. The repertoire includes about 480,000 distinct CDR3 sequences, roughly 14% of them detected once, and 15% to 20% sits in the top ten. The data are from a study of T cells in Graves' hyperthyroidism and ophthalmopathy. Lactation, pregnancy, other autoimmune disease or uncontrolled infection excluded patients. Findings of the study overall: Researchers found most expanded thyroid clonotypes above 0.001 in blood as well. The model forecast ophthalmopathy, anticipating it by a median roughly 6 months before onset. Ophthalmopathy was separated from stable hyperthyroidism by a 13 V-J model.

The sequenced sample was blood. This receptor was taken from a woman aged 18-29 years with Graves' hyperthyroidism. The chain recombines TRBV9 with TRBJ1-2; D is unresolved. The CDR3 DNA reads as TGTGCCAGCAGCGTAAGTGGAGCAGGCGAGGGATATGGCTACACCTTC. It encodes CASSVSGAGEGYGYTF.